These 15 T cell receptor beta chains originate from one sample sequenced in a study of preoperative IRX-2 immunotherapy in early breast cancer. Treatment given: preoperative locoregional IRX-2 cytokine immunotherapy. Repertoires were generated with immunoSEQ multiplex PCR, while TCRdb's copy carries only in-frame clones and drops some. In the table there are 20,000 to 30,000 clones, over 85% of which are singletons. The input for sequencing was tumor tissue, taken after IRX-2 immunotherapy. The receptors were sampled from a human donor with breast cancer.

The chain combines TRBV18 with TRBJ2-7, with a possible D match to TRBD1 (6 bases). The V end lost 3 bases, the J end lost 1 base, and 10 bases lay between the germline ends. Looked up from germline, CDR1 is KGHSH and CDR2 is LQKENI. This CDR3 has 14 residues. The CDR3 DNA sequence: TGTGCCAGCTCACCCACAGGGTGGTCCTACGAGCAGTACGTC. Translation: CASSPTGWSYEQYV.

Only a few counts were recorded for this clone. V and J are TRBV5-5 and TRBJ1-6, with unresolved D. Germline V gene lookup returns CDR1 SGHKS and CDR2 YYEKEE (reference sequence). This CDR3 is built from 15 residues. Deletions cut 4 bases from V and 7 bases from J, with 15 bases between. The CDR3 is CASSLALQANSPLHF. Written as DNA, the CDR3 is TGTGCCAGCAGCCTGGCGCTACAAGCAAATTCACCCCTCCACTTT.

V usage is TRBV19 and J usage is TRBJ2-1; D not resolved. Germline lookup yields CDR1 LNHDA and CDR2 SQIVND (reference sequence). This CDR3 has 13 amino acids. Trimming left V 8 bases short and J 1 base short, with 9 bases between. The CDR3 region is CASRADSYNEQFF. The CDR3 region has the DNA TGTGCCAGTCGTGCGGATTCCTACAATGAGCAGTTCTTC.

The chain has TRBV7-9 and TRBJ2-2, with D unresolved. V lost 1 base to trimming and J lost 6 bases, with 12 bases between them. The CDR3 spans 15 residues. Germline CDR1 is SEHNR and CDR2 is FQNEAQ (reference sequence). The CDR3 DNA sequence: TGTGCCAGCAGCTTAGTCCTGGGGTACGCCGGGGAGCTGTTTTTT. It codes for CASSLVLGYAGELFF.

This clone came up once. CDR3 DNA sequence: TGTGCCAGCAGTGTAAGGGGGGGCTCCTACGAGCAGTACTTC. This sequence encodes CASSVRGGSYEQYF. V is TRBV5-4 and J is TRBJ2-7, with a weak D call TRBD2 (7 bases). This CDR3 spans 14 amino acids. The germline V gene has CDR1 SGHNT and CDR2 YYREEE (reference sequence). Trimming took 5 bases from V and 0 from J, leaving 12 bases between them.

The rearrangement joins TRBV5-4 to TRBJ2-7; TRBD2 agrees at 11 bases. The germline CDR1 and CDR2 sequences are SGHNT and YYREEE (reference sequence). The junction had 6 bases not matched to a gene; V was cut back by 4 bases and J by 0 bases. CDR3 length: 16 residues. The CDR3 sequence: CASSHRLAGSSYEQYF. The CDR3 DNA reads TGTGCCAGCAGCCATCGACTAGCGGGGAGCTCCTACGAGCAGTACTTC. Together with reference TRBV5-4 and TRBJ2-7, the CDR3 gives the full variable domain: ETGVTQSPTHLIKTRGQQVTLRCSSQSGHNTVSWYQQALGQGPQFIFQYYREEENGRGNFPPRFSGLQFPNYSSELNVNALELDDSALYLCASSHRLAGSSYEQYFGPGTRLTVT.

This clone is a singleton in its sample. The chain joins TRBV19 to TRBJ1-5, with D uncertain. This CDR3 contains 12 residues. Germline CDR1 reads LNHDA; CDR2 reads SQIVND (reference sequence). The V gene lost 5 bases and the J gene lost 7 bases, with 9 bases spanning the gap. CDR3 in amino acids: CASSRYRQPQHF. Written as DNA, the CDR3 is TGTGCCAGTAGTCGATACCGACAGCCCCAGCATTTT.

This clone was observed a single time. CDR3 residues: CASSQIAGGPSGTDTQYF. The DNA for the CDR3 is TGCGCCAGCAGTCAGATAGCGGGGGGCCCTTCTGGCACAGATACGCAGTATTTT. The chain recombines TRBV10-1 with TRBJ2-3, with 10 positions matching TRBD2. This CDR3 contains 18 residues. Per the germline V gene, CDR1 is WNHNN and CDR2 is SYGVQD (reference sequence). J was trimmed by 1 base and V by 5 bases; bases with no gene match: 12.

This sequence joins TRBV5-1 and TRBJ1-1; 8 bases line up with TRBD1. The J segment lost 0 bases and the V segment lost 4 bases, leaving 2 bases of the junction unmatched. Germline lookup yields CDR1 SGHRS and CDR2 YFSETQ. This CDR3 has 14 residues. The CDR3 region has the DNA TGCGCCAGCAGCGCGGGACAGGTGAACACTGAAGCTTTCTTT. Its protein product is CASSAGQVNTEAFF.

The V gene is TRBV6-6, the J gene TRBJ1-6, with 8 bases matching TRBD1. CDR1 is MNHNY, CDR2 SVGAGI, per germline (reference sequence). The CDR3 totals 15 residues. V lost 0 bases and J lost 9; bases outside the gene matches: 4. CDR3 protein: CASSYSTGEGSPLHF. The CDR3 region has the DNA TGTGCCAGCAGTTACTCGACAGGGGAGGGTTCACCCCTCCACTTT.

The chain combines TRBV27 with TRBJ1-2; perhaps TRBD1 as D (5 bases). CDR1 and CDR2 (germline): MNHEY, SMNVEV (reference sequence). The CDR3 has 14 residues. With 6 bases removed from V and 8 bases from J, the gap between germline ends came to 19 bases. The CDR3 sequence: CASSPIEKPGGYTF. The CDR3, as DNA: TGTGCCAGCAGCCCTATAGAGAAACCAGGGGGCTACACCTTC.

CDR3 nucleotide sequence: TGCGCCAGCAGCTTGGCCGAGGGTGATACGCAGTATTTT. Translating gives CASSLAEGDTQYF. The gene calls are TRBV5-1 and TRBJ2-3; tentatively, D is TRBD2 (5 bases). The V gene's germline CDR1 is SGHRS and CDR2 YFSETQ. This CDR3 spans 13 amino acids. The V and J ends lost 0 bases and 6 bases respectively, with 8 bases between them.

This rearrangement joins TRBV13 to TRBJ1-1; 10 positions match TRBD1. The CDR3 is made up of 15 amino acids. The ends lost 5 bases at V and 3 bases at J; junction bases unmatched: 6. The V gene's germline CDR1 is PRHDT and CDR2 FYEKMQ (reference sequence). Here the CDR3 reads CASSLTGGRDTEAFF. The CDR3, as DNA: TGTGCCAGCAGCCTGACAGGGGGCAGGGACACTGAAGCTTTCTTT.

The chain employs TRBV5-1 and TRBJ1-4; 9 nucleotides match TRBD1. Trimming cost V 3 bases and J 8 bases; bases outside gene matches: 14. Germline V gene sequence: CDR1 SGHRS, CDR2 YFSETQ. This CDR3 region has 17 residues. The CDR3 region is CASSWTGAAGGSEKLFF. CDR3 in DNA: TGCGCCAGCAGCTGGACAGGGGCCGCTGGGGGATCGGAAAAACTGTTTTTT.

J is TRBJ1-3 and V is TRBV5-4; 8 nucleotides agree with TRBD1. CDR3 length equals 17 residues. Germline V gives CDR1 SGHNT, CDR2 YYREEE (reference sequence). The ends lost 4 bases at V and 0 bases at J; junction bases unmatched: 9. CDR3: CASSPGWDRSSGNTIYF. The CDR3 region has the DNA TGTGCCAGCAGCCCGGGGTGGGACAGGAGCTCTGGAAACACCATATATTTT.